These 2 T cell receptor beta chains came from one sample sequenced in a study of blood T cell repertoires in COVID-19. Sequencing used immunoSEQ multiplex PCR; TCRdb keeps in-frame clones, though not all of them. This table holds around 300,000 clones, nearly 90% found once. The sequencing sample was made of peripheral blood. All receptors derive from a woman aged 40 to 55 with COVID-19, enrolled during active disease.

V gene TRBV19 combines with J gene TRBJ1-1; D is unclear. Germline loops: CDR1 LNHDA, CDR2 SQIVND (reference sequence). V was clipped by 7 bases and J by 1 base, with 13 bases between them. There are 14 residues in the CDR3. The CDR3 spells CASMREVGNTEAFF. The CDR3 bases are TGTGCCAGTATGAGGGAGGTGGGGAACACTGAAGCTTTCTTT.

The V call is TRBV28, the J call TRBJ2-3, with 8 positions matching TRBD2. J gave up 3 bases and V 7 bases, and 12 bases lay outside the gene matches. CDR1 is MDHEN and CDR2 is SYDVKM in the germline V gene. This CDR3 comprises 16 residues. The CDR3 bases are TGTGCCAGCAACCTGCGGGGGGCGCTTAGTACAGATACGCAGTATTTT. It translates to CASNLRGALSTDTQYF.